In this sample, the clone carrying this TCR beta chain turned up once. The germline CDR1 and CDR2 sequences are LNHDA and SQIVND (reference sequence). CDR3 length: 15 amino acids. The V gene end was trimmed by 3 bases and the J gene end by 7 bases; junction bases not matched to a gene: 8. The sample comes from a study of T cell responses to AZD1222 COVID-19 vaccine. Across the whole study: Second-dose groups at about 4 or about 12 weeks were pooled.

The assay was immunoSEQ multiplex PCR, and TCRdb's table has in-frame clones only and misses some. The sample records around 110,000 clones, about 90% being singletons. The gene calls are TRBV19 and TRBJ2-2, with 7 bases lining up with TRBD1. The material was peripheral blood, obtained on day 0 of AZD1222 vaccination. The source of this sequence is an adult in good health. The CDR3 reads CASSIMGTVNGELFF. As DNA, the CDR3 is TGTGCCAGTAGTATCATGGGGACAGTAAACGGGGAGCTGTTTTTT.